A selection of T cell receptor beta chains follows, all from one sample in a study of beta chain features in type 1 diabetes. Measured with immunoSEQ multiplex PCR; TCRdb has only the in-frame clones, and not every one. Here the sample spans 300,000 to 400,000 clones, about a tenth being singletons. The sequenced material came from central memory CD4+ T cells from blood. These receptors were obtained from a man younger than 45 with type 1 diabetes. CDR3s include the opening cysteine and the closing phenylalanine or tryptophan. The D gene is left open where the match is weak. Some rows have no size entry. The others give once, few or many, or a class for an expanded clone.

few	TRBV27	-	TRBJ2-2	TGTGCCAGCAGTTTAAAGTACGCCGGGGAGCTGTTTTTT	CASSLKYAGELFF
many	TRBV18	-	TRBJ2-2	TGTGCCAGCTCACCACCGCAGGGGACCGGGGAGCTGTTTTTT	CASSPPQGTGELFF
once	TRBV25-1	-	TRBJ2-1	TGTGCCAGCAGTGATCCAACCCCGGGGCTGCGCAATGAGCAGTTCTTC	CASSDPTPGLRNEQFF
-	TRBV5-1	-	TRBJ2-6	TGCGCCAGCAGCTTGGAAGGGGATGGGGCCAACGTCCTGACTTTC	CASSLEGDGANVLTF
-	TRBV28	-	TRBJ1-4	TGTGCCAGCAGTTTGGGGGGTTCCACTAATGAAAAACTGTTTTTT	CASSLGGSTNEKLFF
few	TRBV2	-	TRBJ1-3	TGTGCCAGCAGTGGGGACGGCTCTGGAAACACCATATATTTT	CASSGDGSGNTIYF
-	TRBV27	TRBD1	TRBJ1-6	TGTGCCAGCAGCCGAGGGACAGGGGTGGTCTCACCCCTCCACTTT	CASSRGTGVVSPLHF
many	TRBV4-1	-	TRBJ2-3	TGCGCCAGCAGCCAATCTGGGGGGGGCGCAGATACGCAGTATTTT	CASSQSGGGADTQYF
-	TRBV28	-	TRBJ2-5	TGTGCCAGCAAGAGGGTAATGGTGAAGACCCAGTACTTC	CASKRVMVKTQYF
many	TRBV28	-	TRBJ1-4	TGTGCCAGCAGCCTGTCCGCAACTAATGAAAAACTGTTTTTT	CASSLSATNEKLFF
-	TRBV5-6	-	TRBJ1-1	TGTGCCAGCAGCATCGACAGGAGGCGTACTGAAGCTTTCTTT	CASSIDRRRTEAFF
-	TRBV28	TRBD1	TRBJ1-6	TGTGCCAGCAGTTTATCCGGGACAGGGGTTAGGAATTCACCCCTCCACTTT	CASSLSGTGVRNSPLHF
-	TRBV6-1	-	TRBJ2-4	TGTGCCAGCAGTGAAGCGTGGAACAGAAACATTCAGTACTTC	CASSEAWNRNIQYF
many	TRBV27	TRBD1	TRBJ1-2	TGTGCCAGCAGTTCACGTGGACAGGGGGCGAATGGCTACACCTTC	CASSSRGQGANGYTF
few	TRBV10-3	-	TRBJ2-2	TGTGCCAGTGCGAGGACAGAGAACACCGGGGAGCTGTTTTTT	CASARTENTGELFF
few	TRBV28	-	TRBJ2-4	TGTGCCAGCAGCTTTAGGGGGATGAAGTACTTC	CASSFRGMKYF
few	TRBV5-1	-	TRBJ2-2	TGCGCCAGCAGCTTGCCCGGGGGCGTTTTCACCGGGGAGCTGTTTTTT	CASSLPGGVFTGELFF
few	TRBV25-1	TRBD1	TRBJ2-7	TGTGCCAGCAGTTGGACCACAGGGGGAGTATACTTC	CASSWTTGGVYF
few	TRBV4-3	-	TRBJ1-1	TGCGCCAGCAGCCAATCCCTGGTTAATTGGGTCGAAGCTTTCTTT	CASSQSLVNWVEAFF
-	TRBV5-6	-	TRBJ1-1	TGTGCCAGCAGAGAAACCGGGACGGTGAACACTGAAGCTTTCTTT	CASRETGTVNTEAFF
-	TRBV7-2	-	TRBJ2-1	TGTGCCAGCAGCTTAGTACGGGGGAAATGGAATGAGCAGTTCTTC	CASSLVRGKWNEQFF
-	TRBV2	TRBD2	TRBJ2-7	TGTGCCAGCAGGGGACTAGCGGGGGGCTACGAGCAGTACTTC	CASRGLAGGYEQYF
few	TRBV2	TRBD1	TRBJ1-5	TGTGCCAGCAGCGCGGACAGGAGCAATCAGCCCCAGCATTTT	CASSADRSNQPQHF
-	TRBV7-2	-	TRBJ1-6	TGTGCCAGCAGCTTCACAGCGACCCCGAATTCACCCCTCCACTTT	CASSFTATPNSPLHF
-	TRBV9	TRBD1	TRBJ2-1	TGTGCCAGCAGCACCACACAGGGGGCGCCCTACAATGAGCAGTTCTTC	CASSTTQGAPYNEQFF
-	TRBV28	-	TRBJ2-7	TGTGCCAGCACCACCCAGCGCCACGAGCAGTACTTC	CASTTQRHEQYF
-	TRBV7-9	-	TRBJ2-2	TGTGCCAGCAGCCCCCCCGGGACCGGGGAGCTGTTTTTT	CASSPPGTGELFF
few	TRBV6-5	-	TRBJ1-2	TGTGCCAGCAGTTCGCGGACTTACCCCTATGGCTACACCTTC	CASSSRTYPYGYTF
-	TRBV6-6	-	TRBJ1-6	TGTGCCAGCAGGCGACAGGATAGGGCTTCACCCCTCCACTTT	CASRRQDRASPLHF
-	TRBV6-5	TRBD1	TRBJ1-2	TGTGCCAGCAGTTACTCCCCAGGGGGGGACTATGGCTACACCTTC	CASSYSPGGDYGYTF
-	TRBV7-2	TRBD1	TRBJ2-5	TGTGCCAGCAGAGTGGGACAGGGGTTGGGAGAGACCCAGTACTTC	CASRVGQGLGETQYF
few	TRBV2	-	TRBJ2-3	TGTGCCAGCAGTACAGATACGCAGTATTTT	CASSTDTQYF
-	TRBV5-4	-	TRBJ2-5	TGTGCCAGCAGCTTGGCCCGGCAGGGGGGGACCCAGTACTTC	CASSLARQGGTQYF
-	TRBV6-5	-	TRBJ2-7	TGTGCCAGCAGTTACTTGCAGGAGCTGGAGCAGTACTTC	CASSYLQELEQYF
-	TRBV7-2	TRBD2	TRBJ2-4	TGTGCCAGTCTGCTAGCGGGGGGTAACAACATTCAGTACTTC	CASLLAGGNNIQYF
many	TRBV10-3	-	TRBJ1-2	TGTGCCATCAAGAGGCAGGGCTCCGATGGCTACACCTTC	CAIKRQGSDGYTF